Listed below are T cell receptor beta chains from one sample, sequenced in a study of T cell responses to AZD1222 COVID-19 vaccine. The assay was immunoSEQ multiplex PCR, and TCRdb's table has in-frame clones only and misses some. The sample has hundreds of thousands of clones, roughly 91% seen once. The specimen was peripheral blood, collected on day 0 of MenACWY control vaccination. The origin of the receptors is an adult in good health. Both conserved end residues are part of each CDR3. D genes are given only for firm matches. Size values are once, few and many counts, or a class for expanded clones, and some rows have none.

j_gene: TRBJ1-2; d_gene: .; v_gene: TRBV4-2; abundance: .; CDR3nt: TGTGCCAGCAGCCACACCGGGACGGAGAACCACTATGGCTACACCTTC; CDR3aa: CASSHTGTENHYGYTF
j_gene: TRBJ1-1; d_gene: .; v_gene: TRBV18; abundance: .; CDR3nt: TGTGCCAGCTCACCAGGTCAGAACACTGAAGCTTTCTTT; CDR3aa: CASSPGQNTEAFF
j_gene: TRBJ2-7; d_gene: TRBD1; v_gene: TRBV6-6; abundance: .; CDR3nt: TGTGCCAGCAGTTACTTGGGACAGGGCCGGGACGAGCAGTACTTC; CDR3aa: CASSYLGQGRDEQYF
j_gene: TRBJ1-4; d_gene: .; v_gene: TRBV11-2; abundance: .; CDR3nt: TGTGCCAGCAGCTCCTCGATCAATGAAAAACTGTTTTTT; CDR3aa: CASSSSINEKLFF
j_gene: TRBJ1-2; d_gene: .; v_gene: TRBV6-5; abundance: .; CDR3nt: TGTGCCAGCAGTCAGCGGACTGATGGCTACACCTTC; CDR3aa: CASSQRTDGYTF
j_gene: TRBJ1-2; d_gene: .; v_gene: TRBV3-1/TRBV3-2; abundance: .; CDR3nt: TGTGCCAGCAGCCAAGAGCACAGTACCTATGGCTACACCTTC; CDR3aa: CASSQEHSTYGYTF
j_gene: TRBJ1-1; d_gene: .; v_gene: TRBV4-2; abundance: once; CDR3nt: TGTGCCAGCAGCCAAGCACGGCAGGGAGGGAACACTGAAGCTTTCTTT; CDR3aa: CASSQARQGGNTEAFF
j_gene: TRBJ1-2; d_gene: .; v_gene: TRBV29-1; abundance: .; CDR3nt: TGCAGCGTAACTTACAATGGGGGCTATGGCTACACCTTC; CDR3aa: CSVTYNGGYGYTF
j_gene: TRBJ1-1; d_gene: TRBD1; v_gene: TRBV11-1; abundance: .; CDR3nt: TGTGCCAGCAGCCAAACGGACAGGGGGCATCCAGCTTTCTTT; CDR3aa: CASSQTDRGHPAFF
j_gene: TRBJ1-2; d_gene: TRBD1; v_gene: TRBV24-1; abundance: .; CDR3nt: TGTGCCACCAGTGAACCCGCCGGGACAGGGGACTATGGCTACACCTTC; CDR3aa: CATSEPAGTGDYGYTF
j_gene: TRBJ1-1; d_gene: .; v_gene: TRBV12-3/TRBV12-4; abundance: .; CDR3nt: TGTGCCAGCACCCGGGGATTGAACACTGAAGCTTTCTTT; CDR3aa: CASTRGLNTEAFF
j_gene: TRBJ2-2; d_gene: .; v_gene: TRBV12-3/TRBV12-4; abundance: .; CDR3nt: TGTGCCAGCAGTTTTGGTGGCACCGGGGAGCTGTTTTTT; CDR3aa: CASSFGGTGELFF
j_gene: TRBJ2-3; d_gene: .; v_gene: TRBV6-4; abundance: .; CDR3nt: TGTGCCAGCAGTGAACAGGTGGGGCGGACGCAGTATTTT; CDR3aa: CASSEQVGRTQYF
j_gene: TRBJ1-1; d_gene: .; v_gene: TRBV19; abundance: .; CDR3nt: TGTGCCAGTAGTCCCGCAGGGCGGAGGAACACTGAAGCTTTCTTT; CDR3aa: CASSPAGRRNTEAFF
j_gene: TRBJ1-1; d_gene: .; v_gene: TRBV3-1/TRBV3-2; abundance: .; CDR3nt: TGTGCCAGCAGCCAAGGAGTTGGGGGCACTGAAGCTTTCTTT; CDR3aa: CASSQGVGGTEAFF
j_gene: TRBJ1-2; d_gene: .; v_gene: TRBV19; abundance: .; CDR3nt: TGTGCCAGTAGTACCGGCAGGGTTTTTGGCTACACCTTC; CDR3aa: CASSTGRVFGYTF
j_gene: TRBJ2-5; d_gene: TRBD2; v_gene: TRBV6-2/TRBV6-3; abundance: once; CDR3nt: TGTGCCAGCGGCCCCGGGGGGGGCCTCTTGGAGACCCAGTACTTC; CDR3aa: CASGPGGGLLETQYF
j_gene: TRBJ1-1; d_gene: TRBD1; v_gene: TRBV4-1; abundance: .; CDR3nt: TGCGCCAGCAGCCGAGGACAGGCTGAAGCTTTCTTT; CDR3aa: CASSRGQAEAFF
j_gene: TRBJ1-1; d_gene: TRBD1; v_gene: TRBV30; abundance: .; CDR3nt: TGTGCCTGCGACAGGGGGCCCAACACTGAAGCTTTCTTT; CDR3aa: CACDRGPNTEAFF
j_gene: TRBJ1-5; d_gene: .; v_gene: TRBV10-2; abundance: .; CDR3nt: TGCGCCAGCAGGTGGGGGTCCAATCAGCCCCAGCATTTT; CDR3aa: CASRWGSNQPQHF
j_gene: TRBJ2-5; d_gene: .; v_gene: TRBV15; abundance: .; CDR3nt: TGTGCCACCAGCAGAGATCGGGAGACCCAGTACTTC; CDR3aa: CATSRDRETQYF
j_gene: TRBJ1-2; d_gene: .; v_gene: TRBV5-1; abundance: once; CDR3nt: TGCGCCAGCAGCTTAGGAACTCAGGCGCGTCCGGGGGGCTACACCTTC; CDR3aa: CASSLGTQARPGGYTF
j_gene: TRBJ2-7; d_gene: .; v_gene: TRBV27; abundance: .; CDR3nt: TGTGCCAGCAGTTTTACAGGGCACTATACCTACGAGCAGTACTTC; CDR3aa: CASSFTGHYTYEQYF
j_gene: TRBJ1-5; d_gene: TRBD1; v_gene: TRBV6-2/TRBV6-3; abundance: .; CDR3nt: TGTGCCAGCAGTGGGGGACAGGGGGTTGAGCCCCAGCATTTT; CDR3aa: CASSGGQGVEPQHF
j_gene: TRBJ1-2; d_gene: .; v_gene: TRBV3-1/TRBV3-2; abundance: .; CDR3nt: TGTGCCAGCAGCCAAGAACGGTTCTACACCTTC; CDR3aa: CASSQERFYTF
j_gene: TRBJ1-1; d_gene: TRBD1; v_gene: TRBV18; abundance: .; CDR3nt: TGTGCCAGCTCACCCCCCGGGACAGTAAACACTGAAGCTTTCTTT; CDR3aa: CASSPPGTVNTEAFF
j_gene: TRBJ2-1; d_gene: .; v_gene: TRBV11-2; abundance: once; CDR3nt: TGTGCCAGCAGCTTAGACGGAGGCGGGTTTTTAATAAATGAGCAGTTCTTC; CDR3aa: CASSLDGGGFLINEQFF
j_gene: TRBJ1-5; d_gene: TRBD1; v_gene: TRBV18; abundance: .; CDR3nt: TGTGCCAGCTCACCCGACAGGGACCAGCCCCAGCATTTT; CDR3aa: CASSPDRDQPQHF
j_gene: TRBJ2-5; d_gene: .; v_gene: TRBV7-8; abundance: few; CDR3nt: TGTGCCAGCAGCTTGGGGGGCAGACTTCAAGAGACCCAGTACTTC; CDR3aa: CASSLGGRLQETQYF
j_gene: TRBJ1-5; d_gene: .; v_gene: TRBV30; abundance: once; CDR3nt: TGTGCCTGGAGGGACCAGGGAGTTCAGCCCCAGCATTTT; CDR3aa: CAWRDQGVQPQHF
j_gene: TRBJ1-6; d_gene: .; v_gene: TRBV5-1; abundance: .; CDR3nt: TGCGCCAGCAGCTTTCGGGTACAAAATTCACCCCTCCACTTT; CDR3aa: CASSFRVQNSPLHF
j_gene: TRBJ2-2; d_gene: .; v_gene: TRBV30; abundance: once; CDR3nt: TGTGCCTGGAGTTCGGGGTTTTACACCGGGGAGCTGTTTTTT; CDR3aa: CAWSSGFYTGELFF
j_gene: TRBJ1-2; d_gene: TRBD1; v_gene: TRBV6-5; abundance: .; CDR3nt: TGTGCCAGCACCCATGGGGGACAGAGAAACTATGGCTACACCTTC; CDR3aa: CASTHGGQRNYGYTF
j_gene: TRBJ1-1; d_gene: TRBD1; v_gene: TRBV19; abundance: .; CDR3nt: TGTGCCAGTCCCCGGGACAGTCGGTCAGAAGCTTTCTTT; CDR3aa: CASPRDSRSEAFF
j_gene: TRBJ1-1; d_gene: .; v_gene: TRBV12-3/TRBV12-4; abundance: .; CDR3nt: TGTGCCAGCAGTTTATCCCCGGACACTGAAGCTTTCTTT; CDR3aa: CASSLSPDTEAFF
j_gene: TRBJ2-3; d_gene: .; v_gene: TRBV27; abundance: .; CDR3nt: TGTGCCAGCAGTTTCGAGTTTCCTAGCACAGATACGCAGTATTTT; CDR3aa: CASSFEFPSTDTQYF
j_gene: TRBJ1-6; d_gene: .; v_gene: TRBV5-4; abundance: .; CDR3nt: TGTGCCAGCAGCTTGGGACAGTCAAATAATTCACCCCTCCACTTT; CDR3aa: CASSLGQSNNSPLHF
j_gene: TRBJ1-5; d_gene: .; v_gene: TRBV9; abundance: once; CDR3nt: TGTGCCAGCAGCGGAGACAGCGGGAACCAGCCCCAGCATTTT; CDR3aa: CASSGDSGNQPQHF
j_gene: TRBJ1-5; d_gene: TRBD1; v_gene: TRBV6-5; abundance: .; CDR3nt: TGTGCCAGCAGCAAGGGACAGGGAAATCAGCCCCAGCATTTT; CDR3aa: CASSKGQGNQPQHF
j_gene: TRBJ2-2; d_gene: TRBD2; v_gene: TRBV7-9; abundance: .; CDR3nt: TGTGCCAGCAGCCCCCGAGATGGCGGGGGGGCCGGTAGCACCGGGGAGCTGTTTTTT; CDR3aa: CASSPRDGGGAGSTGELFF
j_gene: TRBJ1-3; d_gene: .; v_gene: TRBV7-2; abundance: .; CDR3nt: TGTGCCAGCAGCTTAGCCGCGACAAGGGGAAACACCATATATTTT; CDR3aa: CASSLAATRGNTIYF
j_gene: TRBJ1-2; d_gene: .; v_gene: TRBV28; abundance: .; CDR3nt: TGTGCCAGCGGCAGGGGAGGGCCTAACTATGGCTACACCTTC; CDR3aa: CASGRGGPNYGYTF
j_gene: TRBJ1-4; d_gene: .; v_gene: TRBV13; abundance: .; CDR3nt: TGTGCCAGCAGCTTGGGGCCTTCCGGGGTTGAAAAACTGTTTTTT; CDR3aa: CASSLGPSGVEKLFF
j_gene: TRBJ2-3; d_gene: TRBD1; v_gene: TRBV18; abundance: .; CDR3nt: TGTGCCAGCTCACCCTCTCGACAGGGGCCGGCGGATACGCAGTATTTT; CDR3aa: CASSPSRQGPADTQYF
j_gene: TRBJ1-1; d_gene: .; v_gene: TRBV19; abundance: .; CDR3nt: TGTGCCAGTAGTAAGGTTTGGAACACTGAAGCTTTCTTT; CDR3aa: CASSKVWNTEAFF
j_gene: TRBJ1-1; d_gene: .; v_gene: TRBV2; abundance: .; CDR3nt: TGTGCCAGGGGCCGCTTTGCTTTCTTT; CDR3aa: CARGRFAFF
j_gene: TRBJ2-5; d_gene: .; v_gene: TRBV30; abundance: .; CDR3nt: TGTGCCTGGACGAATCGGGTCCTGGGGACCCAGTACTTC; CDR3aa: CAWTNRVLGTQYF